This T cell receptor beta chain was captured in a study of response to subunit inactivated influenza vaccine. Each CDR3 protein gets one entry after TCRdb re-called the RT-PCR reads with MiXCR. Among more than 500,000 distinct CDR3 sequences, about 10% were seen once, and the ten largest hold approximately 9.9%. Per germline, CDR1 MDHEN and CDR2 SYDVKM. Between the trimmed V and J ends, which lost 5 bases and 0 bases, there was a span of 14 bases. The CDR3 consists of 16 residues. These records were also assigned to another study, of T cells expressing NK-cell markers. That paper states: TCR beta cDNA was generated via 5'RACE template switching incorporating UMIs. Sorting of alpha-beta TCR T cells alone was achieved in several experiments with an anti-gamma-delta TCR antibody. Specificity for HCMV among expanded NKG2C+ T cell clones was not established.

The chain has TRBV28 and TRBJ2-4, with TRBD2 as a possible D gene (6 bases). The sequences come from PBMCs from blood, collected on the day of vaccination. The source is a middle-aged man who received an inactivated influenza vaccine. CDR3 sequence: CASSIGRGIAKNIQYF. The CDR3 DNA is TGTGCCAGCAGTATCGGACGGGGGATAGCCAAAAACATTCAGTACTTC.